Below, 27 T cell receptor beta chains from the same sample are listed, as sequenced in a study of cytomegalovirus exposure and HLA in healthy donors. The PCR contained 60 Vbeta and 13 Jbeta primers. Sequencing used immunoSEQ multiplex PCR; TCRdb keeps in-frame clones, though not all of them. This table holds about 130,000 clones, roughly 80% found once. Sequences were obtained from PBMCs. These TCRs come from a man under 40 in good health and CMV-seropositive.

The V gene is TRBV25-1, the J gene TRBJ1-2; 8 bases match TRBD1. Germline V gives CDR1 MGHDK, CDR2 SYGVNS. The CDR3 extends over 13 amino acids. V lost 8 bases and J lost 7; bases outside the gene matches: 9. In DNA, the CDR3 is TGTGCCAGCGCACAGACAGGGGATGGTGGCTACACCTTC. Protein: CASAQTGDGGYTF.

The rearrangement joins TRBV9 to TRBJ2-1; 9 bases are shared with TRBD2. In germline, CDR1 is SGDLS, CDR2 YYNGEE. Losses at the gene ends were 0 bases for V and 9 bases for J; bases not matched to a gene: 10. The CDR3 runs 16 residues. This CDR3 reads CASSVGASGKDGEQFF. The CDR3 DNA follows: TGTGCCAGCAGCGTAGGGGCTAGCGGGAAGGATGGTGAGCAGTTCTTC.

V gene TRBV27 combines with J gene TRBJ1-1; the D is unclear. Trimming took 7 bases from V and 1 from J, leaving 13 bases between them. The CDR3 is 14 residues long. Germline V gene data show CDR1 as MNHEY and CDR2 as SMNVEV (reference sequence). CDR3: CASTPRMANTEAFF. CDR3 DNA sequence: TGTGCCAGCACCCCGCGGATGGCGAACACTGAAGCTTTCTTT.

This clone was recorded only once. The chain is built from TRBV7-2 and TRBJ2-3, with 9 bases aligning to TRBD1. V was pared by 2 bases and J by 5 bases, with 5 bases of the junction left unmatched. Germline V CDR1 and CDR2: SGHTA, FQGNSA. This CDR3 has 15 residues. CDR3 coding DNA: TGTGCCAGCAGCTTAACGGACAGGGGAGGAGATACGCAGTATTTT. Encoded protein: CASSLTDRGGDTQYF.

This clone was seen a single time. The chain links TRBV19 to TRBJ2-2; D is ambiguous. Trimming cost V 7 bases and J 6 bases, with 12 bases left between them. Per germline, CDR1 LNHDA and CDR2 SQIVND (reference sequence). The CDR3 is 13 residues long. Here the CDR3 reads CASTSLGAGELFF. Here the CDR3 DNA reads TGTGCCAGTACCTCCCTCGGTGCCGGGGAGCTGTTTTTT.

The genes are TRBV29-1 and TRBJ2-7; tentatively, D is TRBD1 (6 bases). This CDR3 has 15 residues. The ends were cut back, 0 bases at V and 4 bases at J, with 16 bases in the middle. The germline V gene encodes CDR1 SQVTM and CDR2 ANQGSEA. CDR3 residues: CSVEEGAGSRYEQYF. In nucleotides, the CDR3 is TGCAGCGTTGAAGAGGGGGCAGGAAGTCGGTACGAGCAGTACTTC.

This rearrangement joins TRBV7-2 to TRBJ2-3; no clear D gene. With 2 bases removed from V and 0 bases from J, the gap between germline ends came to 9 bases. The CDR3 contains 15 residues. Germline V gene lookup returns CDR1 SGHTA and CDR2 FQGNSA. CDR3 in amino acids: CASSLNSLSTDTQYF. The CDR3 DNA reads TGTGCCAGCAGCTTAAACTCCCTAAGCACAGATACGCAGTATTTT.

CDR3 sequence: CASRPTSGSSYEQYF. The DNA of the CDR3 is TGTGCCAGCAGACCGACTAGCGGGAGCTCCTACGAGCAGTACTTC. The chain carries TRBV6-5 and TRBJ2-7; 12 bases line up with TRBD2. With V trimmed by 6 bases and J by 0 bases, 3 bases remained unmatched. The germline CDR1 and CDR2 sequences are MNHEY and SVGAGI. The CDR3 has 15 residues.

V is TRBV18 and J is TRBJ2-5, with 8 positions matching TRBD2. This CDR3 comprises 15 residues. After removal of 2 bases from V and 4 bases from J, the junction contained 6 bases not matched to a gene. Germline CDR1 and CDR2: KGHSH and LQKENI. CDR3 sequence reads: CASSPTSLAGETQYF. DNA of the CDR3: TGTGCCAGCTCACCAACGTCGCTAGCGGGAGAGACCCAGTACTTC. The full variable domain, its missing parts supplied by reference TRBV18 and TRBJ2-5, is NAGVMQNPRHLVRRRGQEARLRCSPMKGHSHVYWYRQLPEEGLKFMVYLQKENIIDESGMPKERFSAEFPKEGPSILRIQQVVRGDSAAYFCASSPTSLAGETQYFGPGTRLLVL.

This sequence joins TRBV11-3 and TRBJ2-7; the D gene is possibly TRBD1 (6 bases). CDR1 SGHNT and CDR2 YENEEA come from the germline V gene. The CDR3 loop spans 14 amino acids. Trimming pared 1 base from V and 2 bases from J, leaving 9 bases between. The DNA for the CDR3 is TGTGCCAGCAGCTTAGGGGCAGGGGCCTACGAGCAGTACTTC. Amino acids: CASSLGAGAYEQYF.

V and J are TRBV28 and TRBJ1-1; TRBD1 matches at 7 bases. The CDR3 spans 12 residues. From germline, CDR1 is MDHEN and CDR2 SYDVKM. After removal of 7 bases from V and 12 bases from J, the junction contained 11 bases not matched to a gene. The CDR3 DNA reads as TGTGCCAGCATGATCCCGGGACAGCAATCTTTCTTT. Its translation is CASMIPGQQSFF.

The chain is built from TRBV27 and TRBJ1-2; tentatively, D is TRBD1 (5 bases). V was clipped by 6 bases and J by 6 bases, with 11 bases between them. This CDR3 is built from 12 residues. Germline CDR1 reads MNHEY; CDR2 reads SMNVEV (reference sequence). The CDR3 spells CASSQGSHGYTF. The CDR3 DNA reads as TGTGCCAGCAGCCAGGGCTCCCATGGCTACACCTTC.

The genes are TRBV7-2 and TRBJ1-4, with D possibly matching TRBD1 (6 bases). V lost 9 bases and J lost 7, with 12 bases in between. Germline CDR1 reads SGHTA; CDR2 reads FQGNSA. This CDR3 is built from 12 residues. The chain's CDR3 is CASRGAREKLFF. For the CDR3, the DNA is TGTGCCAGTCGGGGGGCGCGTGAAAAACTGTTTTTT.

V and J are TRBV25-1 and TRBJ1-1; no definite D call. V gave up 3 bases and J gave up 0 bases, with 14 bases separating them. The germline CDR1 and CDR2 sequences are MGHDK and SYGVNS. The CDR3 loop spans 16 amino acids. The CDR3 reads CASSETQPFMNTEAFF. The CDR3 nucleotides are TGTGCCAGCAGTGAGACACAGCCCTTCATGAACACTGAAGCTTTCTTT.

V gene TRBV10-1 combines with J gene TRBJ2-5; 8 bases align to TRBD1. Germline V lookup: CDR1 WNHNN, CDR2 SYGVQD (reference sequence). After removal of 3 bases from V and 5 bases from J, the junction contained 8 bases not matched to a gene. The CDR3 runs to 15 residues. The CDR3 loop reads CASSEETGDMETQYF. CDR3 in DNA: TGCGCCAGCAGTGAAGAGACAGGGGATATGGAGACCCAGTACTTC.

This clone was seen more than once but under ten times. The chain recombines TRBV5-1 with TRBJ2-1, with 9 bases matching TRBD2. CDR1 and CDR2 from the germline V gene are SGHRS and YFSETQ. The CDR3 consists of 13 residues. J lost 10 bases, V lost 1 base, and 3 bases had no gene match. The CDR3 protein is CASSLRAGGEQFF. The CDR3 nucleotides read TGCGCCAGCAGCTTGCGGGCGGGAGGGGAGCAGTTCTTC.

This clone occurred once. The chain combines TRBV6-5 with TRBJ2-6; no firm D call. Looked up from germline, CDR1 is MNHEY and CDR2 is SVGAGI. This CDR3 has 15 residues. The germline V and J ends were trimmed by 2 bases and 1 base, with 6 bases remaining between them. The CDR3 sequence is CASSYGQSGANVLTF. As DNA, the CDR3 is TGTGCCAGCAGTTACGGGCAGTCTGGGGCCAACGTCCTGACTTTC.

J is TRBJ1-1 and V is TRBV12-5; 8 bases align to TRBD1. CDR3 size: 14 residues. The germline gives CDR1 LGHNT, CDR2 FRNRAP. The V segment lost 4 bases and the J segment 1 base; nucleotides outside the gene matches: 2. In DNA form, the CDR3 reads TGTGCTAGTGGTTGGGGGACAGGGAACACTGAAGCTTTCTTT. It encodes CASGWGTGNTEAFF.

This clone was recorded a few times. This chain links TRBV29-1 with TRBJ2-3; 7 nucleotides match TRBD2. In germline, CDR1 is SQVTM, CDR2 ANQGSEA. CDR3 length equals 13 residues. V was pared by 4 bases and J by 5 bases, with 6 bases of the junction left unmatched. In nucleotides, the CDR3 is TGCAGCGTTGCCAGTACTAGCGTAGATACGCAGTATTTT. Translating it yields CSVASTSVDTQYF.

The chain combines TRBV9 with TRBJ2-1, with 8 bases identical to TRBD2. The germline V gene encodes CDR1 SGDLS and CDR2 YYNGEE. The CDR3 is made up of 16 amino acids. V gave up 4 bases and J gave up 4 bases; unmatched junction bases: 10. DNA for the CDR3: TGTGCCAGCAGCCTCCGAGGACTAGCCAAGTACAATGAGCAGTTCTTC. It translates to CASSLRGLAKYNEQFF.

This chain uses TRBV20-1 with TRBJ1-2; 7 bases are a match to TRBD1. CDR3 length: 11 residues. With 5 bases clipped from V and 8 bases from J, the junction kept 5 bases outside the gene matches. Germline CDR1 reads DFQATT; CDR2 reads SNEGSKA (reference sequence). CDR3 in DNA: TGCAGTGCTGGGACAGCGCTCGGCTACACCTTC. This translates into CSAGTALGYTF.

The rearrangement joins TRBV4-2 to TRBJ2-1; 11 bases fit TRBD2. CDR3 size: 18 residues. The V segment lost 4 bases and the J segment 3 bases; nucleotides outside the gene matches: 11. Germline V lookup: CDR1 LGHNA, CDR2 YNFKEQ. CDR3 bases: TGTGCCAGCAGCCCAACCCAGACTAGCGGGACCTTCTACAATGAGCAGTTCTTC. It is translated as CASSPTQTSGTFYNEQFF.

J is TRBJ1-1 and V is TRBV11-3; D perhaps matches TRBD1 (6 bases). This CDR3 spans 14 amino acids. Per germline, CDR1 SGHNT and CDR2 YENEEA. V shed 5 bases and J shed 3 bases, with 13 bases lying between them. The CDR3 protein is CASSETGTDTEAFF. CDR3 DNA: TGTGCCAGCAGCGAAACAGGGACGGACACTGAAGCTTTCTTT.

This clone has a handful of counts. The chain joins TRBV4-3 to TRBJ2-2, with unresolved D. The CDR3 contains 16 residues. V lost 0 bases to trimming and J lost 0 bases, with 8 bases between them. CDR1 and CDR2 from the germline V gene are LGHNA and YSLEER. The chain's CDR3 is CASSQEQIPNTGELFF. The CDR3 nucleotides read TGCGCCAGCAGCCAAGAACAGATACCGAACACCGGGGAGCTGTTTTTT.

V and J are TRBV6-5 and TRBJ2-7; D not certain. This CDR3 has 15 amino acids. CDR1 is MNHEY and CDR2 is SVGAGI in the germline V gene. V lost 0 bases, J lost 5 bases, and 14 bases lay in between. This CDR3 is CASSYSTNSADEQYF. The CDR3 nucleotides read TGTGCCAGCAGTTACTCAACAAACTCGGCGGACGAGCAGTACTTC.

The rearrangement uses TRBV4-2 and TRBJ2-5; D is unresolved. The CDR3 totals 15 residues. V was trimmed by 1 base and J by 5 bases, leaving 14 bases between them. Germline CDR1 LGHNA, CDR2 YNFKEQ. DNA of the CDR3: TGTGCCAGCAGCCAAGGCCTAGGTGGTACGGAGACCCAGTACTTC. Its protein product is CASSQGLGGTETQYF.

This clone showed up just a few times. The chain carries TRBV28 and TRBJ2-3; 7 bases map to TRBD2. V was clipped by 2 bases and J by 2 bases; unmatched bases: 7. Germline CDR1 MDHEN, CDR2 SYDVKM. The CDR3 is 16 residues long. The CDR3: CASSLVRGRATDTQYF. CDR3 coding DNA: TGTGCCAGCAGTTTAGTCCGCGGGAGAGCCACAGATACGCAGTATTTT.